This TCR beta chain was profiled in a study of T cell changes during pregnancy in multiple sclerosis. The CDR3 spans 13 residues. Germline assignment: CDR1 MNHEY and CDR2 SVGAGI. V was cut by 6 bases and J by 4 bases, with 12 bases left in between. TCRdb keeps only in-frame clones here, not all; method: immunoSEQ multiplex PCR. The sample shows tens of thousands of clones, roughly 90% of them seen only once. Specimen: peripheral blood, collected in the second trimester of pregnancy. This clonotype was sampled from a female donor with multiple sclerosis, enrolled in a pregnancy study. The chain is built from TRBV6-5 and TRBJ2-5, with a weak D call TRBD2 (6 bases). CDR3 loop: CASSRGEAETQYF. CDR3 nucleotide sequence: TGTGCCAGCAGCAGAGGGGAGGCAGAGACCCAGTACTTC.